This TCR beta chain comes out of a study of cytomegalovirus exposure and HLA in healthy donors. Findings and limits, study-wide: CMV antigen specificity of a few CMV-associated chains was confirmed in vitro. Relative to the approximately 670-donor mean, N-insertions were reportedly fewer in an Asian-associated ancestry cluster in a later analysis. Among TCR beta chains, those listed as cytomegalovirus-associated numbered fewer than 200.

The CDR3 contains 15 residues. Germline CDR1 reads SGHNT; CDR2 reads YYREEE (reference sequence). Trimming took 9 bases from V and 6 from J; bases not matched to a gene: 15. Researchers ran the PCR with 60 Vbeta and 13 Jbeta primers. Produced via immunoSEQ multiplex PCR; TCRdb's table is partial and in-frame only. Here the sample spans roughly 90,000 clones, 85% to 90% being singletons. Points on this clone: Its specificity is unknown.

The sequenced material came from PBMCs. This TCR was sampled from a man younger than 35 in good health and CMV-seronegative. This chain links TRBV5-4 with TRBJ2-1, with 7 nucleotides matching TRBD2. CDR3 amino acids: CATASLGEGRNEQFF. DNA for the CDR3: TGTGCCACCGCGTCCCTGGGGGAGGGTCGCAATGAGCAGTTCTTC.